Each of the 14 T cell receptor beta chains below was sequenced from the same sample in a study of blood T cell repertoires in COVID-19 (dated by TCRdb to 2018 to 2021). The library was made by the immunoSEQ multiplex PCR assay. The table comes from immuneACCESS by way of TCRdb, which keeps in-frame sequences with V and J called. Part of the clones is missing from these tables; in studies checked, under half for an unresolved V gene and the rest for unknown reasons. For this sample there are over 60,000 clones; 80% to 90% appear just once. Jointly, the top ten make up more than 0.95% of the sample. The sequenced sample was peripheral blood. Receptors were obtained from a man aged 35 to 55 with acute or convalescent COVID-19.

V and J are TRBV30 and TRBJ2-4, with TRBD2 identical over 8 bases. The CDR3 has 15 amino acids. The V gene end was trimmed by 3 bases and the J gene end by 0 bases; junction bases not matched to a gene: 4. Germline lookup yields CDR1 GTSNPN and CDR2 SVGIG (reference sequence). The CDR3 DNA follows: TGTGCCTGGAGCCCGGGGGGGCTAGCCAAAAACATTCAGTACTTC. Translation: CAWSPGGLAKNIQYF. The entire variable domain, with the rest obtained from reference TRBV30 and TRBJ2-4, is as follows: SQTIHQWPATLVQPVGSPLSLECTVEGTSNPNLYWYRQAAGRGLQLLFYSVGIGQISSEVPQNLSASRPQDRQFILSSKKLLLSDSGFYLCAWSPGGLAKNIQYFGAGTRLSVL.

The V gene is TRBV19, the J gene TRBJ1-2; TRBD1 matches at 8 bases. After removal of 6 bases from V and 8 bases from J, the junction contained 8 bases not matched to a gene. Per germline, CDR1 LNHDA and CDR2 SQIVND (reference sequence). The CDR3 has 13 residues. The CDR3, as DNA: TGTGCCAGTAGCGAGGACAGGGTAAAAGGCTACACCTTC. It codes for CASSEDRVKGYTF.

The rearrangement uses TRBV3-1 (or the pseudogene TRBV3-2) and TRBJ2-7; 12 positions agree with TRBD2. This CDR3 spans 19 amino acids. Germline V CDR1 and CDR2: LGHDT, YNNKEL (reference sequence). Germline trimming cut 4 bases from V and 0 bases from J; bases unmatched to any gene: 13. The CDR3 nucleotides are TGTGCCAGCAGCCCCATTCTAGGGACTAGCGGGTTGAGCTCCTACGAGCAGTACTTC. The encoded protein is CASSPILGTSGLSSYEQYF.

The gene calls are TRBV15 and TRBJ1-4; D unresolved. Germline V lookup: CDR1 LNHNV, CDR2 YYDKDF (reference sequence). Deletions cut 3 bases from V and 0 bases from J, with 11 bases between. CDR3 length: 16 amino acids. CDR3 DNA sequence: TGTGCCACCAGCAGGGGTATGACAACAACTAATGAAAAACTGTTTTTT. Translation gives CATSRGMTTTNEKLFF.

The chain combines TRBV2 with TRBJ1-2; 7 positions agree with TRBD1. V was pared by 4 bases and J by 3 bases, with 5 bases of the junction left unmatched. Germline V CDR1 and CDR2: SNHLY, FYNNEI. The CDR3 runs to 14 residues. In DNA form, the CDR3 reads TGTGCCAGCAGTGGACTACAGGGGCACTATGGCTACACCTTC. Its protein product is CASSGLQGHYGYTF.

This chain uses TRBV6-1 with TRBJ1-6, with 7 bases identical to TRBD1. V lost 4 bases and J lost 1; bases outside the gene matches: 7. The V gene's germline CDR1 is MNHNS and CDR2 SASEGT. The CDR3 covers 17 residues. The CDR3 DNA reads as TGTGCCAGCAGTGTTAATGCAGGGGGGTCCTATAATTCACCCCTCCACTTT. Encoded protein: CASSVNAGGSYNSPLHF.

This chain uses TRBV11-3 with TRBJ1-1; D unclear. Germline V lookup: CDR1 SGHNT, CDR2 YENEEA. V lost 5 bases and J lost 2, with 9 bases in between. The CDR3 spans 13 residues. This CDR3 reads CASSRSANTEAFF. The CDR3 coding sequence is TGTGCCAGCAGCCGTAGTGCTAACACTGAAGCTTTCTTT.

The chain is built from TRBV7-9 and TRBJ1-5; no clear D. Germline CDR1 is SEHNR and CDR2 is FQNEAQ (reference sequence). V was trimmed by 1 base and J by 6 bases, leaving 7 bases between them. This CDR3 has 13 residues. CDR3 DNA sequence: TGTGCCAGCAGCTTAGAGGGAGGTCAGCCCCAGCATTTT. Translated: CASSLEGGQPQHF.

The V and J genes are TRBV5-1 and TRBJ2-3; 11 bases are a match to TRBD1. V gave up 3 bases and J gave up 6 bases; unmatched junction bases: 6. Germline CDR1 SGHRS, CDR2 YFSETQ. The CDR3 contains 15 residues. The CDR3: CASSWGTGGGDTQYF. The CDR3 DNA is TGCGCCAGCAGCTGGGGGACAGGGGGAGGCGATACGCAGTATTTT.

The CDR3 DNA is TGTGCCATCAGTGGCAGGACTGAAGCTTTCTTT. Its protein is CAISGRTEAFF. V and J are TRBV10-3 and TRBJ1-1; D uncertain. The CDR3 covers 11 residues. V was pared by 4 bases and J by 5 bases, with 5 bases between. Per germline, CDR1 ENHRY and CDR2 SYGVKD.

The chain uses TRBV4-2 and TRBJ2-5; 7 bases fit TRBD1. The CDR3 has 13 amino acids. V trimming: 5 bases; J trimming: 4 bases; junction bases outside the gene matches: 4. Per germline, CDR1 LGHNA and CDR2 YNFKEQ. CDR3 protein: CASSTQGLETQYF. The CDR3 coding sequence is TGTGCCAGCAGCACACAGGGGTTAGAGACCCAGTACTTC.

This chain joins TRBV2 and TRBJ1-1; D possibly corresponds to TRBD1 (5 bases). This CDR3 contains 14 residues. Trimming removed 7 bases at V and 2 bases at J, with 14 bases between. The germline V gene encodes CDR1 SNHLY and CDR2 FYNNEI. The CDR3 loop reads CASNSRTSNTEAFF. The CDR3, as DNA: TGTGCCAGCAACAGTAGGACATCTAACACTGAAGCTTTCTTT.

The chain is built from TRBV4-1 and TRBJ2-1; TRBD1 might be the D (6 bases). The germline V gene encodes CDR1 MGHRA and CDR2 YSYEKL. The CDR3 is 15 amino acids. Trimming removed 0 bases at V and 2 bases at J, with 8 bases between. CDR3 coding DNA: TGCGCCAGCAGCCAAGAGGGGGCCACCTACAATGAGCAGTTCTTC. This codes for CASSQEGATYNEQFF.

The genes are TRBV27 and TRBJ1-4, with 11 bases that match TRBD1. The CDR3 consists of 18 residues. Germline trimming cut 5 bases from V and 4 bases from J; bases unmatched to any gene: 12. Germline V CDR1 and CDR2: MNHEY, SMNVEV (reference sequence). The CDR3 DNA reads as TGTGCCAGCAGTGGGACAGGGGGTCCTTATGGGGATAATGAAAAACTGTTTTTT. It translates to CASSGTGGPYGDNEKLFF.